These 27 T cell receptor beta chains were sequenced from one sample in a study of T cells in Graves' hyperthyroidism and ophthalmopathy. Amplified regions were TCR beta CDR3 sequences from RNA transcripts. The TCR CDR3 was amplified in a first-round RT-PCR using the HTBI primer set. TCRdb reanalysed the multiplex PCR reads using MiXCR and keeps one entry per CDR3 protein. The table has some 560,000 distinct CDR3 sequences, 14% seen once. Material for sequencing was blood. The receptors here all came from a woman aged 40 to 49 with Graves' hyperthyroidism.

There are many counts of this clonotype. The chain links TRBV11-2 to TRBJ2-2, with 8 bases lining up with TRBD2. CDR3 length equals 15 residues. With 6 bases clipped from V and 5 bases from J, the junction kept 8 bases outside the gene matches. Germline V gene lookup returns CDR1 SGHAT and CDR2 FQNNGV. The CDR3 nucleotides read TGTGCCAGCAGTTCTCTGGCTAGCGGGACCGGGGAGCTGTTTTTT. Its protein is CASSSLASGTGELFF.

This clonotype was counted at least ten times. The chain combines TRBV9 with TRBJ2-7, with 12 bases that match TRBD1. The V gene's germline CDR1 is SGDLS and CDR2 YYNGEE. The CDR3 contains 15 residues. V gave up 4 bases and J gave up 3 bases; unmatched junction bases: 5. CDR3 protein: CASSTGTGGFYEQYF. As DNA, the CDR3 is TGTGCCAGCAGCACCGGGACAGGGGGCTTCTACGAGCAGTACTTC.

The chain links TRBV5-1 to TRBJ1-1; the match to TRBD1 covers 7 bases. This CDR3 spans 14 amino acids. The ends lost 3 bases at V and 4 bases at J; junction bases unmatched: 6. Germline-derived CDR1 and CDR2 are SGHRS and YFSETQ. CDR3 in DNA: TGCGCCAGCAGCTCCAGGACAGGTGCCACTGAAGCTTTCTTT. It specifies CASSSRTGATEAFF.

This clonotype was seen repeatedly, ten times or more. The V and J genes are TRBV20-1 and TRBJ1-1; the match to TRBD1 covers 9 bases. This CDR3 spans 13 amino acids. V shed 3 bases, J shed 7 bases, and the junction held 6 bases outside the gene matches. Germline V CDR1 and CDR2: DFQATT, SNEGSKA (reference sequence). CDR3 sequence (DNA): TGCAGTGCTAGCCGGGACAGGGACCGTGAAGCTTTCTTT. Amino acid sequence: CSASRDRDREAFF.

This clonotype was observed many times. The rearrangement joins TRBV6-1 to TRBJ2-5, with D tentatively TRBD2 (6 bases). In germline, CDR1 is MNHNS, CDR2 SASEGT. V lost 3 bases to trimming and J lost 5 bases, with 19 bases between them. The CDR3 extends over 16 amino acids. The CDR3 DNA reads TGTGCCAGCAGTGACCGGGCGGGGAGTATCCGGGAGACCCAGTACTTC. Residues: CASSDRAGSIRETQYF.

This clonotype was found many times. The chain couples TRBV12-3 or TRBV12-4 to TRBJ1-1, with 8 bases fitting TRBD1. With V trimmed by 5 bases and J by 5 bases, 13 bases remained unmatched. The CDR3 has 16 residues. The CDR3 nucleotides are TGTGCCAGCAGTCCAGGACAGGGTCGCGTCGGAACTGAAGCTTTCTTT. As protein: CASSPGQGRVGTEAFF.

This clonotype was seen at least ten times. The CDR3 DNA is TGTGCCAGCAGTCCATTTGCTACAGTGGAGACCCAGTACTTC. This codes for CASSPFATVETQYF. The chain links TRBV7-9 to TRBJ2-5; no clear D gene. The CDR3 is made up of 14 amino acids. The V gene lost 6 bases and the J gene lost 5 bases, with 16 bases spanning the gap. Germline V gene data show CDR1 as SEHNR and CDR2 as FQNEAQ (reference sequence).

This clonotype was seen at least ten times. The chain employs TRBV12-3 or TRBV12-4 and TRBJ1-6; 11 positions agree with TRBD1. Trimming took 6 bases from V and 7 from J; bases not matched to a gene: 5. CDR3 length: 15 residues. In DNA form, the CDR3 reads TGTGCCAGCAGCCGTGGGACAGGGGGGAATTCACCCCTCCACTTT. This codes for CASSRGTGGNSPLHF.

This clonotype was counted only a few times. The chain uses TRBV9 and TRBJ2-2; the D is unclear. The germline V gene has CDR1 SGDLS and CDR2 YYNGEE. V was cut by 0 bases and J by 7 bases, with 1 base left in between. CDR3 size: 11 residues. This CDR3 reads CASSVDGELFF. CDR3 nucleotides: TGTGCCAGCAGCGTAGACGGGGAGCTGTTTTTT. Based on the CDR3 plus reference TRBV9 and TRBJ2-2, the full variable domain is DSGVTQTPKHLITATGQRVTLRCSPRSGDLSVYWYQQSLDQGLQFLIQYYNGEERAKGNILERFSAQQFPDLHSELNLSSLELGDSALYFCASSVDGELFFGEGSRLTVL.

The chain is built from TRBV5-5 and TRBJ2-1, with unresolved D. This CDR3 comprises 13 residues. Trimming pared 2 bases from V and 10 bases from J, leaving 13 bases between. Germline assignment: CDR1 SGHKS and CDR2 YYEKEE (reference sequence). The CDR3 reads CASSLAIGPEQFF. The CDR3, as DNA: TGTGCCAGCAGCTTAGCGATAGGACCGGAGCAGTTCTTC. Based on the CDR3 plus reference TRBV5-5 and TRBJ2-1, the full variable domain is DAGVTQSPTHLIKTRGQQVTLRCSPISGHKSVSWYQQVLGQGPQFIFQYYEKEERGRGNFPDRFSARQFPNYSSELNVNALLLGDSALYLCASSLAIGPEQFFGPGTRLTVL.

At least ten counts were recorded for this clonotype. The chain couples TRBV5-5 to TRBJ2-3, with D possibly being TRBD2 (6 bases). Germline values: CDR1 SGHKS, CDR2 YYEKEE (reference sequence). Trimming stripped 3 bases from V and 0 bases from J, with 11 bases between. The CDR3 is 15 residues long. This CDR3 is CASSSLAVSTDTQYF. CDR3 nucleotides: TGTGCCAGCAGCTCACTAGCAGTCAGCACAGATACGCAGTATTTT. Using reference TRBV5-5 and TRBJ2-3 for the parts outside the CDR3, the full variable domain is DAGVTQSPTHLIKTRGQQVTLRCSPISGHKSVSWYQQVLGQGPQFIFQYYEKEERGRGNFPDRFSARQFPNYSSELNVNALLLGDSALYLCASSSLAVSTDTQYFGPGTRLTVL.

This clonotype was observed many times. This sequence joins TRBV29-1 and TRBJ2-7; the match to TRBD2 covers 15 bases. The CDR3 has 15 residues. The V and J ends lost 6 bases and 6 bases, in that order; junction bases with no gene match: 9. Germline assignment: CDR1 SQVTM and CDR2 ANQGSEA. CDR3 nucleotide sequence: TGCAGCGTCTACGGACTAGCGGGAGGGCAACGCGAGCAGTACTTC. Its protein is CSVYGLAGGQREQYF.

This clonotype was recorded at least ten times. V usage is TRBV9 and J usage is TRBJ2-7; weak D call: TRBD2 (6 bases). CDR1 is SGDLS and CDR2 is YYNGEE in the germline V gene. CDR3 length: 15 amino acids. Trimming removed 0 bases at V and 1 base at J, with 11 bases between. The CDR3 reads CASSVAAGISYEQYF. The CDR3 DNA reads TGTGCCAGCAGCGTAGCCGCGGGAATATCCTACGAGCAGTACTTC.

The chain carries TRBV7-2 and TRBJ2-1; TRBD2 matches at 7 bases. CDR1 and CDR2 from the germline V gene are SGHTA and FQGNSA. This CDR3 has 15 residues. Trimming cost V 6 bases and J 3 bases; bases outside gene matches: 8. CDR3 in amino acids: CASSPGLEIYNEQFF. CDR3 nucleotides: TGTGCCAGCAGTCCCGGACTAGAAATCTACAATGAGCAGTTCTTC.

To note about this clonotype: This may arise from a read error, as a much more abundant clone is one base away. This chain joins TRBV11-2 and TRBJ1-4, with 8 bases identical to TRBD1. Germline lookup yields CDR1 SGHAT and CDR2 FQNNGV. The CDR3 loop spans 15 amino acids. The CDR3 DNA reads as TGTGCCAGCAGCCCTGGACAGGGAACTAATGAAAAACTGCTTTTT. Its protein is CASSPGQGTNEKLLF.

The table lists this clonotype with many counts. CDR3 sequence reads: CASSEEVQGADSNQPQHF. DNA for the CDR3: TGTGCCAGCAGTGAAGAGGTACAGGGGGCCGATAGCAATCAGCCCCAGCATTTT. J is TRBJ1-5 and V is TRBV2, with TRBD1 matching 9 bases. V lost 1 base and J lost 0; bases outside the gene matches: 7. Germline CDR1 and CDR2: SNHLY and FYNNEI. The CDR3 has 18 amino acids.

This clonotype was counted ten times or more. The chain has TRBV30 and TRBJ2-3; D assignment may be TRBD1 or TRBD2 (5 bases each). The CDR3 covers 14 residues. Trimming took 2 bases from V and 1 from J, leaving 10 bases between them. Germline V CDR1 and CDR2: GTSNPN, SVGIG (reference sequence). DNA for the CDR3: TGTGCCTGGAGTTCGATGGGGGGCACAGATACGCAGTATTTT. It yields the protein CAWSSMGGTDTQYF.

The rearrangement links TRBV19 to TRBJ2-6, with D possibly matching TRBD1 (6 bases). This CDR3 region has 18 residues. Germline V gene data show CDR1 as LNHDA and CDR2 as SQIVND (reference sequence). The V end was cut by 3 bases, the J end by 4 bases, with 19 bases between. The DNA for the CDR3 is TGTGCCAGTAGTATGTTGGCAGGGGATTGGAGGGGGGCCAACGTCCTGACTTTC. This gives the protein CASSMLAGDWRGANVLTF.

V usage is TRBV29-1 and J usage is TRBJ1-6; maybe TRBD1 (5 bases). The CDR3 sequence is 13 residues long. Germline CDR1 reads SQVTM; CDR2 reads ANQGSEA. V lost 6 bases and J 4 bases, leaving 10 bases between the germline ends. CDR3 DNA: TGCAGCGTCCGGGACGTATATAATTCACCCCTCCACTTT. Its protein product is CSVRDVYNSPLHF.

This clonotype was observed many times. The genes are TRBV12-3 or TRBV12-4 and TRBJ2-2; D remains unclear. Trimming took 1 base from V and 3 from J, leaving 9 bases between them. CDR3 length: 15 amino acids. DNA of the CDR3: TGTGCCAGCAGTTTAGAGGGCCTCGACACCGGGGAGCTGTTTTTT. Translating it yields CASSLEGLDTGELFF.

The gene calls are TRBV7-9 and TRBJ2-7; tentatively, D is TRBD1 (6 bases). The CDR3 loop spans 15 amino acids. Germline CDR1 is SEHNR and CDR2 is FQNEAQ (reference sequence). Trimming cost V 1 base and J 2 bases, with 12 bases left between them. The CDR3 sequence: CASSLGQAITYEQYF. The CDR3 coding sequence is TGTGCCAGCAGCTTAGGACAGGCGATCACCTACGAGCAGTACTTC.

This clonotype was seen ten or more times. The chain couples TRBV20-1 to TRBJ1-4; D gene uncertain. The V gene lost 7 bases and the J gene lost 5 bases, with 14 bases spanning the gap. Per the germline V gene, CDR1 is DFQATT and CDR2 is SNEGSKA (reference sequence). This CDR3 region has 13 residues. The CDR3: CSVRGRENEKLFF. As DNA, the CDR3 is TGCAGTGTGAGAGGGCGGGAGAATGAAAAACTGTTTTTT.

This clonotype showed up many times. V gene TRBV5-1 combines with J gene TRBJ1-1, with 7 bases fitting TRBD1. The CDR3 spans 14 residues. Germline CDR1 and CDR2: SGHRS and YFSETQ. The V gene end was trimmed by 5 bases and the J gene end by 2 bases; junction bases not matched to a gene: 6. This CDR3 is CASSTQGRNTEAFF. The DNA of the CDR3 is TGCGCCAGCAGTACACAGGGGCGCAACACTGAAGCTTTCTTT.

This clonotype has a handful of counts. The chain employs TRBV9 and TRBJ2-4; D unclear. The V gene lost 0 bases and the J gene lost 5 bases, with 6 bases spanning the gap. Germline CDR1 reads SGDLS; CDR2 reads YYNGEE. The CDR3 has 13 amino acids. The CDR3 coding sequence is TGTGCCAGCAGCGTAGCATCACAAAACATTCAGTACTTC. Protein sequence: CASSVASQNIQYF.

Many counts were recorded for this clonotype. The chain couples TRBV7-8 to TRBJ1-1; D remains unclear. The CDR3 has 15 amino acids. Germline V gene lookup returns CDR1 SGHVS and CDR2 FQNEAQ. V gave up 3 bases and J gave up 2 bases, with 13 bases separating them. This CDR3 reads CASSFVVGFNTEAFF. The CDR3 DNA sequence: TGTGCCAGCAGCTTCGTAGTAGGGTTCAACACTGAAGCTTTCTTT. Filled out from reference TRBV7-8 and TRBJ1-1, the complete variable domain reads GAGVSQSPRYKVAKRGQDVALRCDPISGHVSLFWYQQALGQGPEFLTYFQNEAQLDKSGLPSDRFFAERPEGSVSTLKIQRTQQEDSAVYLCASSFVVGFNTEAFFGQGTRLTVV.

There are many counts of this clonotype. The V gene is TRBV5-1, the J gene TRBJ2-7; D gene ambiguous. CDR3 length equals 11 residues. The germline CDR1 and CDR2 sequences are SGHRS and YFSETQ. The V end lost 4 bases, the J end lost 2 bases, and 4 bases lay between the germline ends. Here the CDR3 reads CASSGTYEQYF. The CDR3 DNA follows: TGCGCCAGCAGCGGCACCTACGAGCAGTACTTC. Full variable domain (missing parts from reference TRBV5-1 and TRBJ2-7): KAGVTQTPRYLIKTRGQQVTLSCSPISGHRSVSWYQQTPGQGLQFLFEYFSETQRNKGNFPGRFSGRQFSNSRSEMNVSTLELGDSALYLCASSGTYEQYFGPGTRLTVT.

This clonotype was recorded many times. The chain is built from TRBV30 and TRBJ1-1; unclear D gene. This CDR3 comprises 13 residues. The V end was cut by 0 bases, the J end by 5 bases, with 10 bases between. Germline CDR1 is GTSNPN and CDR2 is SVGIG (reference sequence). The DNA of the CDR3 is TGTGCCTGGAGTGTTCAGGTAAATACTGAAGCTTTCTTT. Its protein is CAWSVQVNTEAFF.